This TCR beta chain was observed in a study of T cell repertoires and leukemia-associated antigens. In this sample, this clonotype is medium-sized. Its specificity is not known. The V and J ends lost 0 bases and 4 bases respectively, with 18 bases between them. Germline V gene lookup returns CDR1 LGHNA and CDR2 YSLEER. The CDR3 runs 17 residues. One entry per CDR3 protein, called by TCRdb with MiXCR from the 5' RACE reads. The table lists about 11,000 distinct CDR3 sequences, about 42% of them singletons, with 25% to 30% in the top ten. This sequence originates from a female donor in good health. The chain couples TRBV4-3 to TRBJ2-5, with D possibly being TRBD1 (7 bases). The sample comprised CD3+ T cells sorted from blood and cultured. CDR3 sequence (DNA): TGCGCCAGCAGCCAAGACGGAGGGGGCCTGTTATCAGAGACCCAGTACTTC. This sequence encodes CASSQDGGGLLSETQYF.